Shown below are 21 T cell receptor beta chains from a single sample sequenced in a study of shared clonotypes between healthy human individuals (dated by TCRdb to about 2020). Library preparation was by the immunoSEQ multiplex PCR assay. Held by TCRdb, this immuneACCESS table contains in-frame sequences only and omits some clones. Under half of the omission traces to an unresolved V gene where checked; the cause of the rest is unknown. The sample table records 1.6 million or so clones; about 96% of these occur just once. The top ten clonotypes cover roughly 1.2% of the sample. Material for sequencing was naive CD4+ T cells sorted from blood. The cell subset or site label, read with the paper, signifies: CD45RA+ positively selected. These receptors originate from a man in his thirties or forties in good health.

This chain links TRBV4-1 with TRBJ2-5; unclear D gene. This CDR3 is 17 amino acids long. Germline V lookup: CDR1 MGHRA, CDR2 YSYEKL. Trimming took off 1 base at V and 5 bases at J, with 20 bases between the two ends. CDR3 residues: CASSQVRGPPSKETQYF. The CDR3 DNA sequence: TGCGCCAGCAGCCAAGTAAGAGGACCGCCCTCGAAGGAGACCCAGTACTTC.

This clone was picked up one time. The V gene is TRBV9, the J gene TRBJ2-1; D unresolved. Germline CDR1 reads SGDLS; CDR2 reads YYNGEE. CDR3 length: 15 residues. With 4 bases removed from V and 1 base from J, the gap between germline ends came to 12 bases. CDR3 sequence (DNA): TGTGCCAGCAGCACAAGCCCGAGGTCCTACAATGAGCAGTTCTTC. Translation: CASSTSPRSYNEQFF.

The CDR3 region is CASSLRRLGLHTGELFF. The CDR3 region has the DNA TGTGCCAGCAGCCTGCGCCGGTTGGGACTCCACACCGGGGAGCTGTTTTTT. The chain combines TRBV7-2 with TRBJ2-2; possibly TRBD2 for D (6 bases). Deletions cut 5 bases from V and 3 bases from J, with 19 bases between. Germline V gene data show CDR1 as SGHTA and CDR2 as FQGNSA. The CDR3 has 17 amino acids.

The chain recombines TRBV28 with TRBJ1-1; 8 nucleotides line up with TRBD1. The CDR3 totals 14 residues. The trim removed 6 bases at V and 0 bases at J, leaving 3 bases unmatched. The V gene's germline CDR1 is MDHEN and CDR2 SYDVKM. Written as DNA, the CDR3 is TGTGCCAGCAGCACAGGGGGGATGAACACTGAAGCTTTCTTT. Translating gives CASSTGGMNTEAFF.

The chain carries TRBV10-3 and TRBJ2-5, with a weak D call TRBD2 (7 bases). Germline lookup yields CDR1 ENHRY and CDR2 SYGVKD. Trimming left V 6 bases short and J 0 bases short, with 20 bases between. This CDR3 spans 17 amino acids. The CDR3 bases are TGTGCCATCAGGCGATTGGGGGGGGCTCTGTACCAAGAGACCCAGTACTTC. It is translated as CAIRRLGGALYQETQYF.

The CDR3 protein is CASSLRGRGEKLFF. The CDR3 DNA follows: TGTGCCAGCAGTCTGAGAGGGAGAGGGGAAAAACTGTTTTTT. This chain uses TRBV28 with TRBJ1-4; D gene uncertain. Trimming shortened V by 5 bases and J by 8 bases, and 15 bases separated the two germline ends. The germline V gene encodes CDR1 MDHEN and CDR2 SYDVKM. CDR3 length: 14 residues.

The CDR3 DNA follows: TGTGCCAGCTCGCCCAAGGTGAATGAGCAGTTCTTC. Translation gives CASSPKVNEQFF. This chain joins TRBV18 and TRBJ2-1, with D uncertain. Germline CDR1 and CDR2: KGHSH and LQKENI. Trimming pared 6 bases from V and 7 bases from J, leaving 10 bases between. This CDR3 has 12 residues.

This clone was detected once. The J gene is TRBJ1-5, the V gene TRBV2; TRBD1 might be the D (5 bases). Trimming left V 5 bases short and J 2 bases short, with 13 bases between. Germline CDR1 is SNHLY and CDR2 is FYNNEI. The CDR3 length is 15 residues. The CDR3 region has the DNA TGTGCCAGCAGTCCCAGGGTAGAGCGCAATCAGCCCCAGCATTTT. Translating gives CASSPRVERNQPQHF.

As regards this clone: The same CDR3 arises from other DNA sequences in this sample as well. The chain carries TRBV5-4 and TRBJ2-1; 7 nucleotides line up with TRBD2. The V gene end was trimmed by 4 bases and the J gene end by 7 bases; junction bases not matched to a gene: 11. The CDR3 has 15 amino acids. Per the germline V gene, CDR1 is SGHNT and CDR2 is YYREEE (reference sequence). The CDR3 region is CASSPGLQGGNEQFF. The CDR3, as DNA: TGTGCCAGCAGCCCGGGTCTCCAGGGAGGGAATGAGCAGTTCTTC.

As concerns this clone: Other DNA sequences in this sample translate to the same CDR3. The V call is TRBV9, the J call TRBJ2-7, with 7 bases fitting TRBD2. The CDR3 totals 14 residues. V lost 0 bases and J lost 2; bases outside the gene matches: 2. Germline CDR1 and CDR2: SGDLS and YYNGEE. The CDR3 DNA follows: TGTGCCAGCAGCGTAGCCGCGGGGGCCTACGAGCAGTACTTC. It translates to CASSVAAGAYEQYF.

The CDR3 sequence is CASRPLAAITETQYF. CDR3 sequence (DNA): TGTGCCAGCAGACCCCTAGCGGCCATCACCGAGACCCAGTACTTC. The chain has TRBV5-4 and TRBJ2-5, with 7 positions matching TRBD2. Germline V gene lookup returns CDR1 SGHNT and CDR2 YYREEE (reference sequence). CDR3 length equals 15 residues. With 5 bases clipped from V and 5 bases from J, the junction kept 12 bases outside the gene matches.

J is TRBJ1-2 and V is TRBV18, with 8 positions matching TRBD1. CDR3 size: 18 residues. CDR1 KGHSH and CDR2 LQKENI come from the germline V gene. Trimming removed 5 bases from V and 5 bases from J; junction bases left unmatched: 19. DNA for the CDR3: TGTGCCAGCTCATCGCGACAGGGAACCTGGACAGGGAATTATGGCTACACCTTC. Translated: CASSSRQGTWTGNYGYTF. The full variable domain, its missing parts supplied by reference TRBV18 and TRBJ1-2, is NAGVMQNPRHLVRRRGQEARLRCSPMKGHSHVYWYRQLPEEGLKFMVYLQKENIIDESGMPKERFSAEFPKEGPSILRIQQVVRGDSAAYFCASSSRQGTWTGNYGYTFGSGTRLTVV.

CDR3 amino acids: CASRGGQGTYGYTF. CDR3 in DNA: TGTGCCAGCAGAGGAGGACAGGGAACGTACGGCTACACCTTC. This chain joins TRBV28 and TRBJ1-2; 8 nucleotides align to TRBD1. This CDR3 has 14 residues. The trim removed 6 bases at V and 8 bases at J, leaving 11 bases unmatched. Germline CDR1 reads MDHEN; CDR2 reads SYDVKM.

With regard to this clone: Other DNA sequences from this sample encode an identical CDR3 as well. The rearrangement links TRBV6-1 to TRBJ1-1; TRBD1 matches at 12 bases. The CDR3 extends over 14 amino acids. The J segment lost 5 bases and the V segment lost 4 bases, leaving 2 bases of the junction unmatched. Germline values: CDR1 MNHNS, CDR2 SASEGT. Written as DNA, the CDR3 is TGTGCCAGCAGTGGGGACAGGGGGCGAACTGAAGCTTTCTTT. It codes for CASSGDRGRTEAFF.

The chain couples TRBV21-1 to TRBJ2-3; the D segment call TRBD1 is taken from the table without a DNA check. TRBV21-1 is deemed a pseudogene. The length of the CDR3 is 13 residues. CDR3 protein: CASSEQGKDTQYF. The DNA for the CDR3 is TGTGCCAGCAGCGAACAGGGAAAAGATACGCAGTATTTT.

The genes are TRBV5-1 and TRBJ1-4; TRBD1 matches 10 bases. The CDR3 loop spans 14 amino acids. Germline loops: CDR1 SGHRS, CDR2 YFSETQ. V lost 0 bases, J lost 8 bases, and 1 base stayed unmatched. The CDR3 nucleotides read TGCGCCAGCAGCTTGGGACAGGGGGCGGAAAAACTGTTTTTT. Its translation is CASSLGQGAEKLFF.

A note on this clone: The sample has other DNA sequences that encode this CDR3 too. The chain has TRBV6-5 and TRBJ2-1, with 7 bases aligning to TRBD1. The CDR3 has 13 amino acids. Germline V gives CDR1 MNHEY, CDR2 SVGAGI. The J segment lost 3 bases and the V segment lost 6 bases, leaving 2 bases of the junction unmatched. DNA of the CDR3: TGTGCCAGCAGCCGGGACAGCTACAATGAGCAGTTCTTC. Amino acid sequence: CASSRDSYNEQFF.

J is TRBJ1-5 and V is TRBV10-2, with unresolved D. This CDR3 comprises 13 residues. Germline CDR1 WSHSY, CDR2 SAAADI. Trimming took 2 bases from V and 7 from J, leaving 9 bases between them. The CDR3 region has the DNA TGCGCCAGCAGTGAGCGGGGTCCCCAGCCCCAGCATTTT. Its translation: CASSERGPQPQHF.

The gene calls are TRBV2 and TRBJ2-7, with 7 bases fitting TRBD1. Germline CDR1 reads SNHLY; CDR2 reads FYNNEI. Trimming cost V 5 bases and J 5 bases; bases outside gene matches: 6. The CDR3 extends over 13 amino acids. The CDR3 region has the DNA TGTGCCAGCAGTTACGACAGGGCGAACGAGCAGTACTTC. It specifies CASSYDRANEQYF.

The V and J genes are TRBV7-2 and TRBJ2-3; D unclear. The germline V and J ends were trimmed by 2 bases and 2 bases, with 5 bases remaining between them. The germline V gene encodes CDR1 SGHTA and CDR2 FQGNSA. The CDR3 is made up of 13 amino acids. The CDR3 here is CASSLRLTDTQYF. CDR3 nucleotide sequence: TGTGCCAGCAGCTTAAGACTCACAGATACGCAGTATTTT.

V is TRBV5-6 and J is TRBJ2-7; D is undetermined. This CDR3 has 12 amino acids. V was pared by 4 bases and J by 4 bases, with 9 bases between. The germline V gene has CDR1 SGHDT and CDR2 YYEEEE. CDR3 sequence reads: CASSRPFYEQYF. The CDR3 bases are TGTGCCAGCAGCCGCCCGTTTTACGAGCAGTACTTC.